This T cell receptor (beta chain) derives from a study of T cell repertoires in cytomegalovirus infection. Background on the study: From public TCR beta signatures came an indication of both CMV infection and matching HLA type.

Germline V lookup: CDR1 MDHEN, CDR2 SYDVKM. The CDR3 extends over 15 amino acids. With 7 bases clipped from V and 6 bases from J, the junction kept 10 bases outside the gene matches. TCRdb re-called the reads with MiXCR, one entry per CDR3 protein. The sample yields about 140,000 distinct CDR3 sequences, about 6.3% seen once. This clonotype was picked up many times. Antigen specificity is unknown. Study observations and caveats: Dominating the ex vivo response were TCR beta clonotypes that were CMV-specific and HLA-C-restricted. Cumulated frequencies of public TCR beta families served to identify carriers of CMV plus the relevant HLA.

The source material was PBMCs. The receptor comes from a human donor in good health (CMV status not recorded). Some clones in this sample may be carry-over from other donors' samples. The chain joins TRBV28 to TRBJ1-5; 9 positions agree with TRBD1. The CDR3 protein is CASILTGGLGQPQHF. CDR3 nucleotide sequence: TGTGCCAGCATTCTTACAGGGGGCCTAGGTCAGCCCCAGCATTTT.